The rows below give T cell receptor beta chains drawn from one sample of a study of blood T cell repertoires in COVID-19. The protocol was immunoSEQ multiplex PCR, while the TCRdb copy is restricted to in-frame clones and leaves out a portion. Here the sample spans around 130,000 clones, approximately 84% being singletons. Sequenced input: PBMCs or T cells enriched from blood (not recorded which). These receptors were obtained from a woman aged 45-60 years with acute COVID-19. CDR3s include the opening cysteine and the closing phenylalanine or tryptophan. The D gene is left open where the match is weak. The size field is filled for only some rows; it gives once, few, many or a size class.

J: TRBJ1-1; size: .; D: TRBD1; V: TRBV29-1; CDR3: CSVDGQVGFNTEAFF; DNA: TGCAGCGTGGACGGACAGGTCGGGTTTAACACTGAAGCTTTCTTT
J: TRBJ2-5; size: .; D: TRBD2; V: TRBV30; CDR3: CAWSVSSSGRVKETQYF; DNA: TGTGCCTGGAGTGTAAGCTCTAGCGGGAGGGTTAAAGAGACCCAGTACTTC
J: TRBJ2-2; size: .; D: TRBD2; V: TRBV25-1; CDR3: CASSEGGRAYTGELFF; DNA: TGTGCCAGCAGTGAAGGCGGGAGGGCCTACACCGGGGAGCTGTTTTTT
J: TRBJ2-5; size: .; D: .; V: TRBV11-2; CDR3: CASSLGPGQEETQYF; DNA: TGTGCCAGCAGCTTAGGCCCGGGACAAGAAGAGACCCAGTACTTC
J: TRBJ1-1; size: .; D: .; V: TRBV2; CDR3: CASSERVPRGGSEAFF; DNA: TGTGCCAGCAGTGAAAGGGTCCCACGGGGAGGCTCTGAAGCTTTCTTT
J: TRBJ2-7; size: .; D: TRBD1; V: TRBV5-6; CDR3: CASTPGQGSHEQYF; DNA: TGTGCCAGCACCCCGGGACAGGGATCGCACGAGCAGTACTTC
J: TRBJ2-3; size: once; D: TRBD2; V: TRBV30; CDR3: CAWTLAGDPDTQYF; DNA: TGTGCCTGGACACTAGCGGGAGACCCAGATACGCAGTATTTT
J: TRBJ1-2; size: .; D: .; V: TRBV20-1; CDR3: CSGAGNYGYTF; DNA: TGCAGTGGGGCGGGAAACTATGGCTACACCTTC
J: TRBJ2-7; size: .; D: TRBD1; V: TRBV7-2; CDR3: CASSAYRGAATEQYF; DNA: TGTGCCAGCAGCGCGTACAGGGGAGCCGCTACAGAGCAGTACTTC
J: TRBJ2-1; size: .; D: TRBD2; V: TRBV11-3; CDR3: CASKGAGDPYNEQFF; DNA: TGTGCCAGCAAAGGGGCGGGAGACCCATACAATGAGCAGTTCTTC
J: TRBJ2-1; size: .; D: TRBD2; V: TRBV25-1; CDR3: CASSENGAGAYNEQFF; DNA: TGTGCCAGCAGTGAAAACGGAGCGGGAGCCTACAATGAGCAGTTCTTC
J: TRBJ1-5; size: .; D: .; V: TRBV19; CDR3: CASSRLGPGRLSNQPQHF; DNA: TGTGCCAGTAGCCGCTTAGGGCCAGGGAGGTTAAGCAATCAGCCCCAGCATTTT
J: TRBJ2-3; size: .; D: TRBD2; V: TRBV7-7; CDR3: CASSLGLAGETDTQYF; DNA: TGTGCCAGCAGCTTAGGACTAGCGGGAGAGACAGATACGCAGTATTTT
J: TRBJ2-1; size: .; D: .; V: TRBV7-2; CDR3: CASSLAPSGYNEQFF; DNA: TGTGCCAGCAGCTTAGCTCCAAGCGGTTACAATGAGCAGTTCTTC
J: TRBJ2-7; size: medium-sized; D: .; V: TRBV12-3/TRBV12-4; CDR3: CASSLGQVYEQYF; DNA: TGTGCCAGCAGTTTAGGACAGGTGTACGAGCAGTACTTC
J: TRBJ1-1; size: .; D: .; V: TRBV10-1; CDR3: CASSESRRGRLNTEAFF; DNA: TGCGCCAGCAGTGAGTCGCGAAGGGGCCGCCTGAACACTGAAGCTTTCTTT
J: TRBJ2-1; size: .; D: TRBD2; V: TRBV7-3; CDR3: CASRETSGSRDEQFF; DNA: TGTGCCAGCAGGGAGACTAGCGGGAGTAGGGATGAGCAGTTCTTC
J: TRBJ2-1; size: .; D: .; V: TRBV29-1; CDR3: CSAPGLGRATNEQFF; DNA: TGCAGCGCCCCAGGGCTAGGCAGGGCCACCAATGAGCAGTTCTTC
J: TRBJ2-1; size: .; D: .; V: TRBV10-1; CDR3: CASSESTLIDEQFF; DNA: TGCGCCAGCAGTGAGTCGACTCTGATCGATGAGCAGTTCTTC
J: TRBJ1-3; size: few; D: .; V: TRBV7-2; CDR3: CASSLSPGGRGNTIYF; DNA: TGTGCCAGCAGCTTAAGTCCGGGGGGGCGAGGAAACACCATATATTTT
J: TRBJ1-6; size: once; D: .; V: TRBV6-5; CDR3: CASRHRDVNNSPLHF; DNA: TGTGCCAGCCGCCACAGGGATGTGAATAATTCACCCCTCCACTTT
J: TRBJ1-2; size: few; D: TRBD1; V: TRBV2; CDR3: CASIRGQGGGYTF; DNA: TGTGCCAGCATTAGAGGACAGGGTGGTGGCTACACCTTC
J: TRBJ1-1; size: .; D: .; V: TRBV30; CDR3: CAWSLGADTEAFF; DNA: TGTGCCTGGAGCCTTGGGGCGGACACTGAAGCTTTCTTT
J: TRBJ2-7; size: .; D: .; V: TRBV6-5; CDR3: CASSRGALTYEQYF; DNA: TGTGCCAGCAGCAGGGGGGCCCTTACCTACGAGCAGTACTTC
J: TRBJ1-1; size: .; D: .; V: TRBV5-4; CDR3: CASSLESQGRAFF; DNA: TGTGCCAGCAGCTTAGAATCGCAGGGGCGAGCTTTCTTT
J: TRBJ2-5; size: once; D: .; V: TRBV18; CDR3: CASSPQSDTQTQYF; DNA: TGTGCCAGCTCACCACAGTCGGACACACAGACCCAGTACTTC
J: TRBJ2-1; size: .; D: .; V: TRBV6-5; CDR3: CASSTSKPGEQFF; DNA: TGTGCCAGCAGCACCTCGAAACCGGGTGAGCAGTTCTTC